The rows below give T cell receptor beta chains drawn from one sample of a study of shared clonotypes between healthy human individuals. Some clones are missing from TCRdb's copy, which holds only in-frame ones; the method was immunoSEQ multiplex PCR. The data show more than 2 million clones, 80% to 95% seen once. The sequenced sample consisted of naive CD8+ T cells from PBMCs. These receptors came from a man aged 18 to 29 in good health. Some clones in this sample may be carry-over from other donors' samples. CDR3s include the opening cysteine and the closing phenylalanine or tryptophan. A D gene is named only where the DNA matches it firmly. Not every row has a clone size; where given, it reads once, few, many or a size class.

cdr3_length: 16; v_call: TRBV5-1; j_call: TRBJ2-7; d_call: TRBD2; clone_size: NA; cdr3_aa: CASSLASGFSSYEQYF; cdr3_nt: TGCGCCAGCAGCTTGGCTAGCGGGTTTTCCTCCTACGAGCAGTACTTC
cdr3_length: 15; v_call: TRBV7-9; j_call: TRBJ1-1; d_call: NA; clone_size: NA; cdr3_aa: CASSLGTPGSPEAFF; cdr3_nt: TGTGCCAGCAGCTTAGGGACCCCAGGGTCCCCTGAAGCTTTCTTT
cdr3_length: 17; v_call: TRBV15; j_call: TRBJ2-1; d_call: TRBD2; clone_size: NA; cdr3_aa: CATSRGTSGISYNEQFF; cdr3_nt: TGTGCCACCAGCAGAGGGACTAGCGGGATCTCCTACAATGAGCAGTTCTTC
cdr3_length: 15; v_call: TRBV4-2; j_call: TRBJ2-5; d_call: NA; clone_size: once; cdr3_aa: CASSPSRVSRETQYF; cdr3_nt: TGTGCCAGCAGCCCGAGTCGGGTCTCGAGAGAGACCCAGTACTTC
cdr3_length: 17; v_call: TRBV7-3; j_call: TRBJ2-3; d_call: TRBD2; clone_size: NA; cdr3_aa: CASSLGLAAASTDTQYF; cdr3_nt: TGTGCCAGCAGCTTGGGACTAGCAGCGGCTAGCACAGATACGCAGTATTTT
cdr3_length: 15; v_call: TRBV5-1; j_call: TRBJ2-7; d_call: NA; clone_size: NA; cdr3_aa: CASTLGRDLPHEQYF; cdr3_nt: TGCGCCAGTACCCTTGGCAGGGATTTACCCCACGAGCAGTACTTC
cdr3_length: 16; v_call: TRBV10-2; j_call: TRBJ2-4; d_call: TRBD2; clone_size: NA; cdr3_aa: CASSEELAGGKNIQYF; cdr3_nt: TGCGCCAGCAGTGAGGAATTAGCGGGAGGGAAAAACATTCAGTACTTC
cdr3_length: 13; v_call: TRBV4-3; j_call: TRBJ1-5; d_call: NA; clone_size: once; cdr3_aa: CASSRALAQPQHF; cdr3_nt: TGCGCCAGCAGCCGTGCCCTTGCCCAGCCCCAGCATTTT
cdr3_length: 17; v_call: TRBV4-1; j_call: TRBJ2-7; d_call: NA; clone_size: NA; cdr3_aa: CASSQAARQLNTYEQYF; cdr3_nt: TGCGCCAGCAGCCAAGCCGCCAGGCAGCTAAACACCTACGAGCAGTACTTC
cdr3_length: 14; v_call: TRBV6-1; j_call: TRBJ2-7; d_call: TRBD1; clone_size: NA; cdr3_aa: CASSAGTVTYEQYF; cdr3_nt: TGTGCCAGCAGCGCCGGGACAGTGACCTACGAGCAGTACTTC
cdr3_length: 12; v_call: TRBV11-2; j_call: TRBJ1-2; d_call: NA; clone_size: NA; cdr3_aa: CASSLGSYGYTF; cdr3_nt: TGTGCCAGCAGCTTAGGGTCCTATGGCTACACCTTC
cdr3_length: 14; v_call: TRBV29-1; j_call: TRBJ2-5; d_call: TRBD1; clone_size: NA; cdr3_aa: CSGRGQWGSETQYF; cdr3_nt: TGCAGCGGACGGGGACAGTGGGGGTCGGAGACCCAGTACTTC
cdr3_length: 11; v_call: TRBV5-6; j_call: TRBJ2-7; d_call: NA; clone_size: NA; cdr3_aa: CASSLRGEQYF; cdr3_nt: TGTGCCAGCAGCTTAAGGGGGGAGCAGTACTTC
cdr3_length: 15; v_call: TRBV7-3; j_call: TRBJ2-1; d_call: NA; clone_size: NA; cdr3_aa: CASSLTPDLYNEQFF; cdr3_nt: TGTGCCAGCAGCTTAACGCCGGACCTCTACAATGAGCAGTTCTTC
cdr3_length: 14; v_call: TRBV4-1; j_call: TRBJ2-2; d_call: NA; clone_size: NA; cdr3_aa: CASSQGRHTGELFF; cdr3_nt: TGCGCCAGCAGCCAGGGCAGACACACCGGGGAGCTGTTTTTT
cdr3_length: 18; v_call: TRBV15; j_call: TRBJ2-1; d_call: TRBD2; clone_size: NA; cdr3_aa: CATSRDLAESSLWDEQFF; cdr3_nt: TGTGCCACCAGCAGAGACCTAGCGGAAAGCTCCCTCTGGGATGAGCAGTTCTTC
cdr3_length: 16; v_call: TRBV7-9; j_call: TRBJ2-1; d_call: TRBD2; clone_size: NA; cdr3_aa: CASSGSTSGSYNEQFF; cdr3_nt: TGTGCCAGCAGCGGAAGCACTAGCGGCTCCTACAATGAGCAGTTCTTC
cdr3_length: 12; v_call: TRBV15; j_call: TRBJ1-4; d_call: NA; clone_size: few; cdr3_aa: CATSTLLSEMFF; cdr3_nt: TGTGCCACCAGCACCCTGTTGAGTGAGATGTTTTTT
cdr3_length: 16; v_call: TRBV7-9; j_call: TRBJ2-7; d_call: NA; clone_size: once; cdr3_aa: CASSATGTLLSYEQYF; cdr3_nt: TGTGCCAGCAGCGCAACCGGGACACTACTTTCCTACGAGCAGTACTTC
cdr3_length: 13; v_call: TRBV27; j_call: TRBJ2-7; d_call: NA; clone_size: NA; cdr3_aa: CASSGGHSYEQYF; cdr3_nt: TGTGCCAGCAGTGGTGGTCACTCCTACGAGCAGTACTTC
cdr3_length: 15; v_call: TRBV7-9; j_call: TRBJ2-7; d_call: TRBD2; clone_size: NA; cdr3_aa: CASVRASGTNYEQYF; cdr3_nt: TGTGCCAGCGTCCGTGCTAGCGGCACCAACTACGAGCAGTACTTC
cdr3_length: 14; v_call: TRBV28; j_call: TRBJ1-1; d_call: NA; clone_size: NA; cdr3_aa: CASILRRQATEAFF; cdr3_nt: TGTGCCAGCATCCTCCGTCGACAGGCCACTGAAGCTTTCTTT
cdr3_length: 16; v_call: TRBV9; j_call: TRBJ2-3; d_call: TRBD2; clone_size: NA; cdr3_aa: CASSVLAGGYTDTQYF; cdr3_nt: TGTGCCAGCAGCGTACTAGCGGGAGGATACACAGATACGCAGTATTTT
cdr3_length: 12; v_call: TRBV7-9; j_call: TRBJ1-2; d_call: NA; clone_size: few; cdr3_aa: CATESWGYGYTF; cdr3_nt: TGTGCCACGGAATCTTGGGGATATGGCTACACCTTC
cdr3_length: 18; v_call: TRBV27; j_call: TRBJ1-2; d_call: NA; clone_size: NA; cdr3_aa: CASSFIPRAAWANYGYTF; cdr3_nt: TGTGCCAGCAGTTTTATCCCCAGGGCGGCGTGGGCTAACTATGGCTACACCTTC
cdr3_length: 15; v_call: TRBV7-3; j_call: TRBJ2-2; d_call: TRBD1; clone_size: NA; cdr3_aa: CASSLPGQGTGELFF; cdr3_nt: TGTGCCAGCAGCTTACCGGGACAGGGTACCGGGGAGCTGTTTTTT
cdr3_length: 15; v_call: TRBV7-9; j_call: TRBJ2-5; d_call: TRBD2; clone_size: NA; cdr3_aa: CASSLVAGGRETQYF; cdr3_nt: TGTGCCAGCAGCTTAGTAGCGGGAGGGCGGGAGACCCAGTACTTC
cdr3_length: 19; v_call: TRBV4-1; j_call: TRBJ1-5; d_call: TRBD1; clone_size: NA; cdr3_aa: CASSLRLSLSDRSNQPQHF; cdr3_nt: TGCGCCAGCAGCCTCCGATTGTCCCTTTCGGACAGGTCAAATCAGCCCCAGCATTTT
cdr3_length: 16; v_call: TRBV15; j_call: TRBJ2-5; d_call: TRBD2; clone_size: once; cdr3_aa: CATRSISGTSFETQYF; cdr3_nt: TGTGCCACCCGATCGATTTCGGGGACTAGCTTTGAGACCCAGTACTTC
cdr3_length: 14; v_call: TRBV19; j_call: TRBJ1-1; d_call: TRBD1; clone_size: once; cdr3_aa: CASSTGLGNTEAFF; cdr3_nt: TGTGCCAGTTCGACAGGGTTGGGGAACACTGAAGCTTTCTTT